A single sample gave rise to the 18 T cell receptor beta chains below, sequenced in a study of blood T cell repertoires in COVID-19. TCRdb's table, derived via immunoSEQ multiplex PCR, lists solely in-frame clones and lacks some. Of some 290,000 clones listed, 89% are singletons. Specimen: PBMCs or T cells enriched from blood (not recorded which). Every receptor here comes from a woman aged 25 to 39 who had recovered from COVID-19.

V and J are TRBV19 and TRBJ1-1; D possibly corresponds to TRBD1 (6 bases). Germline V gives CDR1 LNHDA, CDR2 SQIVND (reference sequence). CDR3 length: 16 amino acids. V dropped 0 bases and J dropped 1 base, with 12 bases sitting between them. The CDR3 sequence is CASSIDPKGQNTEAFF. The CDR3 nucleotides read TGTGCCAGTAGTATAGATCCCAAGGGACAGAACACTGAAGCTTTCTTT.

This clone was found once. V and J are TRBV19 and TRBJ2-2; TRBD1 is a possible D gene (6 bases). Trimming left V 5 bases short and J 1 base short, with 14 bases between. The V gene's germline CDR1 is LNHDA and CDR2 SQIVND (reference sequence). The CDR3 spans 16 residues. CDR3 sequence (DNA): TGTGCCAGTAGTGACCATCAGACAGGGAACACCGGGGAGCTGTTTTTT. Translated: CASSDHQTGNTGELFF.

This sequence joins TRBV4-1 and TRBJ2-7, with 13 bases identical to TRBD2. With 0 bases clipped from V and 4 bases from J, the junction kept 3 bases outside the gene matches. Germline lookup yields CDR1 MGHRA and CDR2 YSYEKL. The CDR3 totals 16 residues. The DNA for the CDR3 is TGCGCCAGCAGCCAAGATCCACTAGCGGGAGGGTACGAGCAGTACTTC. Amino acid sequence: CASSQDPLAGGYEQYF.

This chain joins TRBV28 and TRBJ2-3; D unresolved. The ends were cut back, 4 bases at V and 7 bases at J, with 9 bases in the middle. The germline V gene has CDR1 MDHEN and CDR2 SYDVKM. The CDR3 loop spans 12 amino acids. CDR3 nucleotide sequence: TGTGCCAGCAGTTCTGGGCTGAATACGCAGTATTTT. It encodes CASSSGLNTQYF.

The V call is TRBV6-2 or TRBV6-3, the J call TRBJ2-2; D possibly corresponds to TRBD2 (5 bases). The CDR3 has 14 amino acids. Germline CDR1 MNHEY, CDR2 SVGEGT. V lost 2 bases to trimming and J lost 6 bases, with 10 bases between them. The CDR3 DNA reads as TGTGCCAGCAGTTACAGTCCGGAGGCCGGGGAGCTGTTTTTT. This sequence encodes CASSYSPEAGELFF.

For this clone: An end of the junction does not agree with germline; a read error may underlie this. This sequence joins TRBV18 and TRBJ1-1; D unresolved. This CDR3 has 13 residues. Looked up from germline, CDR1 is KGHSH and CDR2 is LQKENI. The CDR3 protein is CVSTNLVSRASFF. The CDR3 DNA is TGTGTCAGCACCAATTTGGTCTCGCGGGCGTCGTTCTTT.

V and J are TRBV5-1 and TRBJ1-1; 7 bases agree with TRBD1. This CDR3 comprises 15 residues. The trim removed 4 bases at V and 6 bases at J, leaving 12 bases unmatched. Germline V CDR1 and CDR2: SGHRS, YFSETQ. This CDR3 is CASSGSGGQVAEAFF. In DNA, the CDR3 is TGCGCCAGCAGCGGTTCAGGGGGTCAGGTCGCTGAAGCTTTCTTT.

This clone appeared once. The CDR3 region has the DNA TGTGCCAGCAGTTACAGGGGACAGTCCAACGAGCAGTACTTC. Translated: CASSYRGQSNEQYF. This sequence joins TRBV6-5 and TRBJ2-7, with 7 bases fitting TRBD1. The CDR3 has 14 residues. V dropped 2 bases and J dropped 5; count of bases not matched to a gene: 6. Germline CDR1 is MNHEY and CDR2 is SVGAGI.

CDR3 protein: CSVEALAGNNEQFF. The CDR3 DNA sequence: TGCAGCGTTGAAGCTCTAGCGGGAAACAATGAGCAGTTCTTC. The chain combines TRBV29-1 with TRBJ2-1, with 9 bases matching TRBD2. After removal of 1 base from V and 5 bases from J, the junction contained 3 bases not matched to a gene. Germline CDR1 SQVTM, CDR2 ANQGSEA. The CDR3 is made up of 14 amino acids.

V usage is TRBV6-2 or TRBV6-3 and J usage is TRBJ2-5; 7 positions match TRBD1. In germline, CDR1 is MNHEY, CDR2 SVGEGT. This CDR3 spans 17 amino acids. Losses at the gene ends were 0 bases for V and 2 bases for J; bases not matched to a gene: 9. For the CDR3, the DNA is TGTGCCAGCAGTTACTCCCCCAGGGACAGAAAGCAAGAGACCCAGTACTTC. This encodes CASSYSPRDRKQETQYF.

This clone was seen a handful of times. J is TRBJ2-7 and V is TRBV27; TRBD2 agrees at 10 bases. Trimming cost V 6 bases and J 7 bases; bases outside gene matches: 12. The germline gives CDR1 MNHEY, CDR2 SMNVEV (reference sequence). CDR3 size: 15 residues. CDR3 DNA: TGTGCCAGCAGACGCGGGAGCGGGAGGGCGGGGGAGCAGTACTTC. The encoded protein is CASRRGSGRAGEQYF.

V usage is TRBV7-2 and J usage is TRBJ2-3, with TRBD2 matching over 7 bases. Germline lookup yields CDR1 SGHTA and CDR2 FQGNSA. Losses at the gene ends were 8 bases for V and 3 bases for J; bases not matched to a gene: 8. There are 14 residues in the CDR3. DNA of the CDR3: TGTGCCAGCCTCCGGGGGGTGCGAACAGATACGCAGTATTTT. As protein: CASLRGVRTDTQYF.

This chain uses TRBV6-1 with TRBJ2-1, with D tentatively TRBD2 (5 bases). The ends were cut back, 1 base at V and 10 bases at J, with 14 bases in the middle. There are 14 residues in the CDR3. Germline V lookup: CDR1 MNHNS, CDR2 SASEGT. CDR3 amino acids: CASSEEGYREEQFF. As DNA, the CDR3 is TGTGCCAGCAGTGAAGAGGGCTACCGGGAAGAGCAGTTCTTC.

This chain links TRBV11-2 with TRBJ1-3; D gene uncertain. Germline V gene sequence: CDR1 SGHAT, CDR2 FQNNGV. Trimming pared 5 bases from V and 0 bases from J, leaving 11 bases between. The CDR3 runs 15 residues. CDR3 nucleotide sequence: TGTGCCAGCAGCCCGTGGAGGAGCTCTGGAAACACCATATATTTT. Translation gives CASSPWRSSGNTIYF.

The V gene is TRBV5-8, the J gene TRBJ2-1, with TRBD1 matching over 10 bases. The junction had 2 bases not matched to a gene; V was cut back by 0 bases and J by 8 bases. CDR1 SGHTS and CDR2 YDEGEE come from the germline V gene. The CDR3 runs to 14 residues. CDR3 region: CASSLGQGADEQFF. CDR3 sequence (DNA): TGTGCCAGCAGCTTGGGACAGGGGGCGGATGAGCAGTTCTTC. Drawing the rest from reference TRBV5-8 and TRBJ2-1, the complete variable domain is EAGVTQSPTHLIKTRGQQATLRCSPISGHTSVYWYQQALGLGLQFLLWYDEGEERNRGNFPPRFSGRQFPNYSSELNVNALELEDSALYLCASSLGQGADEQFFGPGTRLTVL.

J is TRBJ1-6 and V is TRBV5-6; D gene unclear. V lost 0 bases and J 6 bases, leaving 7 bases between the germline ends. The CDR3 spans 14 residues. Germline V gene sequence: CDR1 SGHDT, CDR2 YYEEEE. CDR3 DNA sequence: TGTGCCAGCAGCTTGGAACGGAGTAATTCACCCCTCCACTTT. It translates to CASSLERSNSPLHF.

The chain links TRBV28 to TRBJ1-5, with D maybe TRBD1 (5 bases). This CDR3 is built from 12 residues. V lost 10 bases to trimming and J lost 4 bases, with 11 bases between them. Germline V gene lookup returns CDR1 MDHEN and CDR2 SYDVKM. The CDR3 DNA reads TGTGCCACCGGCGGGGGTAATCAGCCCCAGCATTTT. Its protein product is CATGGGNQPQHF.

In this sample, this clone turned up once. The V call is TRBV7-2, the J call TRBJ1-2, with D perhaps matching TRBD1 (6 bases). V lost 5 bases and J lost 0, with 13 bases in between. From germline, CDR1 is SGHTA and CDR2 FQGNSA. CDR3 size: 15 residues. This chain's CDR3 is CASSPRGGANYGYTF. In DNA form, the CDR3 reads TGTGCCAGCAGCCCCCGAGGGGGGGCTAACTATGGCTACACCTTC.